This TCR beta chain originates from a study of T cell changes during pregnancy in multiple sclerosis. Assay used: immunoSEQ multiplex PCR; TCRdb lists only in-frame clones, some missing. The sample carries about 49,000 clones, 92% recorded once. There are 14 residues in the CDR3. Germline V gene lookup returns CDR1 SGHTA and CDR2 FQGTGA. V dropped 5 bases and J dropped 7; count of bases not matched to a gene: 7. The sequenced sample was CD4+ T cells from peripheral blood mononuclear cells, obtained in the second trimester of pregnancy. The chain has TRBV7-3 and TRBJ1-2; TRBD1 aligns across 10 bases. The TCR sequence derives from a female donor in good health, enrolled as a control in a pregnancy study. CDR3 sequence: CASSLTGGLGGYTF. The CDR3, as DNA: TGTGCCAGCAGCCTGACAGGGGGCTTAGGTGGCTACACCTTC.